The present T cell receptor beta chain was sequenced within a study of control samples from healthy donors and cancer patients. The CDR3 covers 13 residues. Trimming shortened V by 0 bases and J by 3 bases, and 5 bases separated the two germline ends. Germline CDR1 SGHDT, CDR2 YYEEEE. TCRdb keeps only in-frame clones here, not all; method: immunoSEQ multiplex PCR. The sample consists of about 100,000 clones, around four fifths of them appearing once. J is TRBJ2-3 and V is TRBV5-6, with D unclear. The receptor was derived from a man aged 25-45 years in good health. Source material: blood. In nucleotides, the CDR3 is TGTGCCAGCAGCTTGGGGCCGACAGATACGCAGTATTTT. This sequence encodes CASSLGPTDTQYF. Looking up the rest from reference TRBV5-6 and TRBJ2-3 gives the full variable domain: DAGVTQSPTHLIKTRGQQVTLRCSPKSGHDTVSWYQQALGQGPQFIFQYYEEEERQRGNFPDRFSGHQFPNYSSELNVNALLLGDSALYLCASSLGPTDTQYFGPGTRLTVL.